These 27 T cell receptor beta chains share one sample of origin, sequenced in a study of cytomegalovirus exposure and HLA in healthy donors. PCR employed 60 Vbeta and 13 Jbeta primers. Assay used: immunoSEQ multiplex PCR; TCRdb lists only in-frame clones, some missing. The sample shows roughly 120,000 clones, 76% of them seen only once. The sample taken for sequencing was PBMCs. These receptor sequences come from a man under 40 in good health and CMV-seropositive.

V and J are TRBV6-5 and TRBJ2-3, with TRBD1 matching over 10 bases. The CDR3 loop spans 15 amino acids. The V and J ends lost 0 bases and 4 bases, in that order; junction bases with no gene match: 1. Germline values: CDR1 MNHEY, CDR2 SVGAGI. The CDR3 reads CASSYSGTGADTQYF. CDR3 sequence (DNA): TGTGCCAGCAGTTACTCGGGGACAGGGGCAGATACGCAGTATTTT.

The chain's CDR3 is CASSYGRAYEQYF. CDR3 DNA sequence: TGTGCCAGCAGTTACGGGAGGGCCTACGAGCAGTACTTC. V is TRBV6-5 and J is TRBJ2-7; TRBD2 matches at 7 bases. J gave up 2 bases and V 2 bases, and 0 bases lay outside the gene matches. Germline values: CDR1 MNHEY, CDR2 SVGAGI. This CDR3 has 13 residues.

This clone was picked up one time. The V call is TRBV10-2, the J call TRBJ2-7; 9 bases align to TRBD1. This CDR3 comprises 17 residues. Germline V gene lookup returns CDR1 WSHSY and CDR2 SAAADI. V was pared by 3 bases and J by 5 bases, with 14 bases of the junction left unmatched. The CDR3 bases are TGCGCCAGCAGTGATCCGTCCGGCGGGGACAGGGCCCACGAGCAGTACTTC. This codes for CASSDPSGGDRAHEQYF.

The chain links TRBV4-1 to TRBJ1-4; D possibly corresponds to TRBD1 (5 bases). The CDR3 loop spans 14 amino acids. CDR1 and CDR2 from the germline V gene are MGHRA and YSYEKL. V lost 8 bases and J lost 8, with 18 bases in between. CDR3 bases: TGCGCCAGCGGGCCGACAGCAAAGGCAGAAAAACTGTTTTTT. Translating it yields CASGPTAKAEKLFF.

V gene TRBV19 combines with J gene TRBJ2-5; 7 bases align to TRBD1. The DNA matches TRBJ2-7 better at its end, which makes the J call doubtful. The CDR3 extends over 15 amino acids. The germline CDR1 and CDR2 sequences are LNHDA and SQIVND (reference sequence). As DNA, the CDR3 is TGTGCCAGTAGCTCCCGGGACAGTGCCTCCTACGAGCAGTACTTC. Its protein product is CASSSRDSASYEQYF.

The genes are TRBV5-6 and TRBJ2-3, with a possible D match to TRBD1 (6 bases). CDR3 length: 12 amino acids. Germline CDR1 reads SGHDT; CDR2 reads YYEEEE. V dropped 3 bases and J dropped 11 bases, with 13 bases sitting between them. The CDR3 is CASSWGPEGQYF. CDR3 DNA sequence: TGTGCCAGCAGCTGGGGGCCTGAGGGGCAGTATTTT.

V is TRBV4-2 and J is TRBJ2-3; D call uncertain. Trimming took 4 bases from V and 1 from J, leaving 18 bases between them. This CDR3 spans 17 amino acids. The germline V gene encodes CDR1 LGHNA and CDR2 YNFKEQ. This chain's CDR3 is CASSRPSLEFGTDTQYF. As DNA, the CDR3 is TGTGCCAGCAGCCGCCCCTCCCTAGAGTTCGGCACAGATACGCAGTATTTT.

CDR3 loop: CASSEEQGGTLGDNEQFF. The DNA of the CDR3 is TGTGCCAGCAGTGAAGAACAGGGGGGGACATTGGGAGACAATGAGCAGTTCTTC. The chain joins TRBV2 to TRBJ2-1, with D perhaps TRBD1 (8 bases). The germline gives CDR1 SNHLY, CDR2 FYNNEI. This CDR3 contains 18 residues. Trimming left V 1 base short and J 5 bases short, with 21 bases between.

This clone was counted a few times. This chain joins TRBV4-3 and TRBJ1-2; D not certain. The CDR3 spans 13 residues. Germline CDR1 is LGHNA and CDR2 is YSLEER. Trimming removed 0 bases from V and 4 bases from J, with 6 bases in between. CDR3 residues: CASSQDYLYGYTF. The CDR3 DNA reads TGCGCCAGCAGCCAAGACTACCTCTATGGCTACACCTTC.

The sample holds one count of this clone. The chain couples TRBV28 to TRBJ2-7, with 7 bases identical to TRBD1. The CDR3 runs to 14 residues. Germline loops: CDR1 MDHEN, CDR2 SYDVKM. V was pared by 7 bases and J by 3 bases, with 9 bases of the junction left unmatched. CDR3 loop: CASTFATGSYEQYF. The CDR3 DNA is TGTGCCAGCACCTTTGCGACAGGGAGCTACGAGCAGTACTTC.

V usage is TRBV5-1 and J usage is TRBJ2-7; 16 bases are a match to TRBD2. CDR3 size: 16 residues. V shed 3 bases, J shed 5 bases, and the junction held 5 bases outside the gene matches. Germline-derived CDR1 and CDR2 are SGHRS and YFSETQ. The CDR3 region is CASSWGLAGGAHEQYF. DNA for the CDR3: TGCGCCAGCAGCTGGGGACTAGCGGGGGGGGCCCACGAGCAGTACTTC.

V usage is TRBV28 and J usage is TRBJ1-6; tentatively, D is TRBD1 (6 bases). This CDR3 is 15 amino acids long. Trimming left V 1 base short and J 5 bases short, with 9 bases between. CDR1 MDHEN and CDR2 SYDVKM come from the germline V gene. CDR3 amino acids: CASSLLTGDNSPLHF. The CDR3, as DNA: TGTGCCAGCAGTTTATTGACAGGAGATAATTCACCCCTCCACTTT.

The chain combines TRBV5-1 with TRBJ2-2; D is perhaps TRBD2 (7 bases). Trimming pared 0 bases from V and 5 bases from J, leaving 11 bases between. The CDR3 consists of 15 residues. Per germline, CDR1 SGHRS and CDR2 YFSETQ. The CDR3 coding sequence is TGCGCCAGCAGCTTGGCGGGGGGCCGGACCGGGGAGCTGTTTTTT. The encoded protein is CASSLAGGRTGELFF.

This clone appeared a few times. The chain links TRBV5-6 to TRBJ2-1; 8 nucleotides agree with TRBD2. Germline CDR1 reads SGHDT; CDR2 reads YYEEEE. The CDR3 length is 16 residues. V lost 0 bases and J lost 4; bases outside the gene matches: 6. The CDR3 spells CASSLVYGGAYNEQFF. CDR3 DNA: TGTGCCAGCAGCTTGGTATACGGGGGGGCTTACAATGAGCAGTTCTTC.

This chain connects TRBV7-2 to TRBJ1-5, with 8 bases matching TRBD1. Germline loops: CDR1 SGHTA, CDR2 FQGNSA. This CDR3 is 16 amino acids long. With V trimmed by 5 bases and J by 1 base, 7 bases remained unmatched. The chain's CDR3 is CASSLDRARSNQPQHF. CDR3 DNA sequence: TGTGCCAGCAGCCTGGACAGGGCACGCAGCAATCAGCCCCAGCATTTT.

This clone was seen more than once but under ten times. This sequence joins TRBV4-2 and TRBJ2-2; 7 bases match TRBD1. V lost 3 bases to trimming and J lost 5 bases; unmatched junction nucleotides: 9. This CDR3 contains 16 residues. The germline gives CDR1 LGHNA, CDR2 YNFKEQ. The CDR3 sequence: CASSHSSAGGTGELFF. Written as DNA, the CDR3 is TGTGCCAGCAGCCATAGCTCAGCAGGGGGAACCGGGGAGCTGTTTTTT.

This sequence joins TRBV6-5 and TRBJ2-4, with D hard to call. V lost 5 bases and J lost 6, with 11 bases in between. The CDR3 totals 13 residues. Per germline, CDR1 MNHEY and CDR2 SVGAGI. The CDR3 region is CASSPEDSNIQYF. CDR3 DNA: TGTGCCAGCAGTCCCGAAGACTCAAACATTCAGTACTTC.

This clone was recorded once. The chain couples TRBV4-1 to TRBJ2-1; TRBD2 is a possible D gene (5 bases). V was pared by 4 bases and J by 0 bases, with 10 bases between. The CDR3 totals 15 residues. The germline gives CDR1 MGHRA, CDR2 YSYEKL. The CDR3 nucleotides are TGCGCCAGCAGCCCGGGGATCAGCTCCTACAATGAGCAGTTCTTC. Its translation: CASSPGISSYNEQFF.

This rearrangement joins TRBV7-9 to TRBJ1-3, with unresolved D. Germline CDR1 and CDR2: SEHNR and FQNEAQ (reference sequence). Deletions cut 11 bases from V and 1 base from J, with 12 bases between. The CDR3 covers 13 residues. In nucleotides, the CDR3 is TGTGCCGTTTTAAATGAGTCTGGAAACACCATATATTTT. It translates to CAVLNESGNTIYF.

V and J are TRBV9 and TRBJ2-3; 8 bases agree with TRBD2. From germline, CDR1 is SGDLS and CDR2 YYNGEE. The CDR3 has 18 amino acids. V lost 3 bases, J lost 4 bases, and 16 bases stayed unmatched. The CDR3, as DNA: TGTGCCAGCAGCGCCCCACGCCTCCGGGGGGGCAACCCAGATACGCAGTATTTT. Translation: CASSAPRLRGGNPDTQYF.

This chain connects TRBV25-1 to TRBJ2-6; 7 bases map to TRBD2. Germline-derived CDR1 and CDR2 are MGHDK and SYGVNS. The CDR3 covers 16 residues. V gave up 5 bases and J gave up 0 bases; unmatched junction bases: 4. In nucleotides, the CDR3 is TGTGCCAGCAGTCCTCGGGGGGACTCTGGGGCCAACGTCCTGACTTTC. Amino acids: CASSPRGDSGANVLTF.

The chain is built from TRBV4-1 and TRBJ2-2, with 8 nucleotides matching TRBD2. The CDR3 runs 17 residues. Germline assignment: CDR1 MGHRA and CDR2 YSYEKL. V dropped 1 base and J dropped 5; count of bases not matched to a gene: 9. CDR3 sequence (DNA): TGCGCCAGCAGCCAAGTAGGACGGGGGGGCCGGACCGGGGAGCTGTTTTTT. Translated, it gives CASSQVGRGGRTGELFF.

The V and J genes are TRBV19 and TRBJ1-2; TRBD1 matches 8 bases. CDR1 LNHDA and CDR2 SQIVND come from the germline V gene (reference sequence). CDR3 length: 15 residues. Losses at the gene ends were 7 bases for V and 2 bases for J; bases not matched to a gene: 9. CDR3 region: CASTTPGQANYGYTF. The CDR3 coding sequence is TGTGCCAGTACGACCCCGGGACAGGCCAACTATGGCTACACCTTC. Based on the CDR3 plus reference TRBV19 and TRBJ1-2, the full variable domain is DGGITQSPKYLFRKEGQNVTLSCEQNLNHDAMYWYRQDPGQGLRLIYYSQIVNDFQKGDIAEGYSVSREKKESFPLTVTSAQKNPTAFYLCASTTPGQANYGYTFGSGTRLTVV.

This clone has a handful of counts. The chain uses TRBV5-1 and TRBJ1-6; 7 bases fit TRBD1. This CDR3 has 15 residues. Trimming at V came to 1 base and at J to 10 bases, leaving 8 bases not matched to a gene. Germline V gives CDR1 SGHRS, CDR2 YFSETQ. The CDR3 region has the DNA TGCGCCAGCAGCTTGTGGGGACAGACGCAGTCACCCCTCCACTTT. Its protein product is CASSLWGQTQSPLHF.

The chain couples TRBV28 to TRBJ1-6; 7 nucleotides align to TRBD1. There are 15 residues in the CDR3. Losses at the gene ends were 5 bases for V and 7 bases for J; bases not matched to a gene: 8. CDR1 is MDHEN, CDR2 SYDVKM, per germline. The chain's CDR3 is CASSRAGGTNSPLHF. The CDR3 DNA reads TGTGCCAGCAGTAGGGCAGGGGGAACCAATTCACCCCTCCACTTT.

This clone was counted only a few times. The chain joins TRBV11-1 to TRBJ2-3; D is ambiguous. The CDR3 contains 15 residues. Germline CDR1 reads SGHAT; CDR2 reads FQDESV (reference sequence). V was shortened by 0 bases and J by 3 bases, with 10 bases between the two germline ends. CDR3 residues: CASSLARKRTDTQYF. CDR3 nucleotides: TGTGCCAGCAGCTTAGCCCGGAAGAGGACAGATACGCAGTATTTT.

This clone has just one count. The chain is built from TRBV5-6 and TRBJ1-1; D may be TRBD1 (5 bases). V was shortened by 2 bases and J by 4 bases, with 9 bases between the two germline ends. The CDR3 loop spans 13 amino acids. Germline-derived CDR1 and CDR2 are SGHDT and YYEEEE. The CDR3 loop reads CASSFGGGTEAFF. The CDR3 DNA follows: TGTGCCAGCAGCTTTGGGGGGGGCACTGAAGCTTTCTTT.